One and the same sample provided the 29 T cell receptor beta chains below, sequenced in a study of cytomegalovirus exposure and HLA in healthy donors. PCR used 60 Vbeta primers and 13 Jbeta primers. Assay: immunoSEQ multiplex PCR; the TCRdb copy retains only in-frame clones and omits some. The sample holds about 120,000 clones, 55% to 65% seen once. Sequencing used PBMCs. These receptors were taken from a woman aged 40-49 years in good health and CMV-seropositive.

The chain links TRBV7-2 to TRBJ2-1, with TRBD2 matching over 7 bases. The CDR3 loop spans 16 amino acids. Per germline, CDR1 SGHTA and CDR2 FQGNSA. Losses at the gene ends were 6 bases for V and 0 bases for J; bases not matched to a gene: 8. The CDR3 DNA sequence: TGTGCCAGCAGGAAAATCGGGACTACCTCCTACAATGAGCAGTTCTTC. Translating gives CASRKIGTTSYNEQFF.

The chain combines TRBV9 with TRBJ2-1; 10 bases are shared with TRBD2. The CDR3 consists of 14 residues. Germline V gene data show CDR1 as SGDLS and CDR2 as YYNGEE. V lost 4 bases and J lost 6; bases outside the gene matches: 4. Written as DNA, the CDR3 is TGTGCCAGCAGCTACTGGACTAGCGGCAATGAGCAGTTCTTC. It specifies CASSYWTSGNEQFF.

The rearrangement joins TRBV9 to TRBJ2-2; 8 nucleotides align to TRBD2. Germline V gene data show CDR1 as SGDLS and CDR2 as YYNGEE. This CDR3 is 16 amino acids long. The V gene end was trimmed by 0 bases and the J gene end by 3 bases; junction bases not matched to a gene: 4. CDR3: CASSVGDGRDTGELFF. CDR3 DNA sequence: TGTGCCAGCAGCGTAGGGGACGGGAGGGACACCGGGGAGCTGTTTTTT.

The V call is TRBV6-5, the J call TRBJ1-2; D unresolved. This CDR3 contains 13 residues. Germline CDR1 MNHEY, CDR2 SVGAGI. The ends were cut back, 2 bases at V and 5 bases at J, with 9 bases in the middle. The CDR3 DNA reads TGTGCCAGCAGTTACGGCGGACTATATGGCTACACCTTC. Translating it yields CASSYGGLYGYTF.

To note about this clone: This sample includes further DNA sequences coding for the same CDR3. The chain has TRBV9 and TRBJ1-1; D may be TRBD1 (5 bases). This CDR3 has 15 amino acids. CDR1 is SGDLS and CDR2 is YYNGEE in the germline V gene. With 0 bases removed from V and 1 base from J, the gap between germline ends came to 10 bases. CDR3 amino acids: CASSVGLRENTEAFF. The CDR3 DNA follows: TGTGCCAGCAGCGTAGGTCTCAGGGAGAACACTGAAGCTTTCTTT.

The J gene is TRBJ2-3, the V gene TRBV13, with D possibly matching TRBD1 (5 bases). The CDR3 contains 16 residues. Trimming took 1 base from V and 6 from J, leaving 17 bases between them. Germline-derived CDR1 and CDR2 are PRHDT and FYEKMQ (reference sequence). CDR3 bases: TGTGCCAGCAGCTTAGTGGGGCGTGCTCCGAGGGATACGCAGTATTTT. Protein sequence: CASSLVGRAPRDTQYF. The whole variable domain, filled in from reference TRBV13 and TRBJ2-3, reads AAGVIQSPRHLIKEKRETATLKCYPIPRHDTVYWYQQGPGQDPQFLISFYEKMQSDKGSIPDRFSAQQFSDYHSELNMSSLELGDSALYFCASSLVGRAPRDTQYFGPGTRLTVL.

This clone came up a few times. This chain joins TRBV10-3 and TRBJ1-1, with D possibly matching TRBD1 (6 bases). CDR3 size: 15 residues. In germline, CDR1 is ENHRY, CDR2 SYGVKD. Trimming removed 6 bases at V and 1 base at J, with 15 bases between. DNA for the CDR3: TGTGCCATCAGCGGTGAAGGGACACAGAACACTGAAGCTTTCTTT. It codes for CAISGEGTQNTEAFF.

The chain has TRBV7-9 and TRBJ2-7; possible D gene TRBD1, 5 bases. CDR1 is SEHNR and CDR2 is FQNEAQ in the germline V gene (reference sequence). CDR3 length equals 14 residues. Trimming took 9 bases from V and 2 from J, leaving 17 bases between them. The chain's CDR3 is CASDPGKPPYEQYF. In DNA, the CDR3 is TGTGCCAGTGACCCAGGGAAGCCCCCCTACGAGCAGTACTTC.

The CDR3 DNA is TGTGCCAGCAGCCTCAGGGGCGGGAGCTCCTACAATGAGCAGTTCTTC. This gives the protein CASSLRGGSSYNEQFF. The chain links TRBV28 to TRBJ2-1; weak D call: TRBD2 (7 bases). Trimming took off 6 bases at V and 0 bases at J, with 15 bases between the two ends. The CDR3 spans 16 residues. CDR1 and CDR2 (germline): MDHEN, SYDVKM.

Here the CDR3 DNA reads TGTGCCAGCAGCCCAGAGGACAGGGGGCTTCGTGGCTACACCTTC. It yields the protein CASSPEDRGLRGYTF. This chain joins TRBV5-4 and TRBJ1-2; 11 nucleotides line up with TRBD1. The trim removed 4 bases at V and 7 bases at J, leaving 9 bases unmatched. The CDR3 is made up of 15 amino acids. Germline V CDR1 and CDR2: SGHNT, YYREEE (reference sequence).

This chain links TRBV7-3 with TRBJ2-2; 9 bases agree with TRBD1. Per the germline V gene, CDR1 is SGHTA and CDR2 is FQGTGA. With V trimmed by 5 bases and J by 5 bases, 6 bases remained unmatched. CDR3 length: 15 amino acids. The CDR3: CASSPDRGGTGELFF. CDR3 DNA: TGTGCCAGCAGCCCGGACAGGGGTGGGACCGGGGAGCTGTTTTTT. The full variable domain, completed using reference TRBV7-3 and TRBJ2-2, is GAGVSQTPSNKVTEKGKYVELRCDPISGHTALYWYRQSLGQGPEFLIYFQGTGAADDSGLPNDRFFAVRPEGSVSTLKIQRTERGDSAVYLCASSPDRGGTGELFFGEGSRLTVL.

The rearrangement links TRBV18 to TRBJ1-2, with D perhaps matching TRBD1 (5 bases). The CDR3 extends over 13 amino acids. Germline lookup yields CDR1 KGHSH and CDR2 LQKENI. V was cut by 3 bases and J by 8 bases, with 13 bases left in between. The DNA of the CDR3 is TGTGCCAGCTCACCCACACAGGAGCACGGCTACACCTTC. Amino acid sequence: CASSPTQEHGYTF.

J is TRBJ2-5 and V is TRBV5-1; D call uncertain. CDR1 is SGHRS and CDR2 is YFSETQ in the germline V gene. The CDR3 has 13 amino acids. The V gene lost 1 base and the J gene lost 5 bases, with 9 bases spanning the gap. The CDR3 sequence: CASSLPLFETQYF. Here the CDR3 DNA reads TGCGCCAGCAGCTTGCCCCTTTTCGAGACCCAGTACTTC.

This clone was seen only a few times. The chain recombines TRBV7-8 with TRBJ2-4; D perhaps matches TRBD2 (6 bases). Germline V gives CDR1 SGHVS, CDR2 FQNEAQ. V lost 1 base and J 9 bases, leaving 13 bases between the germline ends. The CDR3 length is 14 residues. The CDR3 nucleotides are TGTGCCAGCAGCTTAGGACGGGGAGGTGTCATTCAGTACTTC. Encoded protein: CASSLGRGGVIQYF.

The chain joins TRBV27 to TRBJ1-2; a possible D gene is TRBD1 (6 bases). The germline V gene has CDR1 MNHEY and CDR2 SMNVEV (reference sequence). The CDR3 sequence is 14 residues long. With 3 bases removed from V and 0 bases from J, the gap between germline ends came to 8 bases. The CDR3 spells CASSLTGPNYGYTF. CDR3 bases: TGTGCCAGCAGTTTGACAGGCCCTAACTATGGCTACACCTTC.

In nucleotides, the CDR3 is TGTGCCAGTAGTAACAGGGATGGGAACACTGAAGCTTTCTTT. This encodes CASSNRDGNTEAFF. The rearrangement links TRBV19 to TRBJ1-1, with D perhaps matching TRBD1 (6 bases). The CDR3 runs to 14 residues. CDR1 is LNHDA and CDR2 is SQIVND in the germline V gene (reference sequence). The V gene lost 4 bases and the J gene lost 1 base, with 10 bases spanning the gap.

This clone was recorded a few times. This rearrangement joins TRBV19 to TRBJ1-2; 7 nucleotides line up with TRBD1. The CDR3 loop spans 15 amino acids. CDR1 and CDR2 (germline): LNHDA, SQIVND (reference sequence). Trimming removed 1 base from V and 3 bases from J; junction bases left unmatched: 5. CDR3 amino acids: CASSIGGGQYYGYTF. The CDR3 coding sequence is TGTGCCAGTAGTATAGGTGGGGGACAGTACTATGGCTACACCTTC.

This chain links TRBV15 with TRBJ2-7; 9 nucleotides match TRBD2. Germline CDR1 and CDR2: LNHNV and YYDKDF (reference sequence). Germline trimming cut 3 bases from V and 6 bases from J; bases unmatched to any gene: 18. The CDR3 length is 18 residues. The CDR3 is CATSRGGRGAGGPVEQYF. The CDR3 region has the DNA TGTGCCACCAGCAGGGGTGGGAGGGGGGCGGGAGGGCCCGTCGAGCAGTACTTC.

This clone was found a few times. The CDR3 spells CAWWRRRQGSSYEQYF. CDR3 DNA: TGTGCCTGGTGGCGGAGGCGACAGGGGTCTTCCTACGAGCAGTACTTC. This sequence joins TRBV30 and TRBJ2-5; 8 bases fit TRBD1. Near its end, the DNA agrees better with TRBJ2-7, so the J call may be wrong. Germline CDR1 and CDR2: GTSNPN and SVGIG (reference sequence). This CDR3 contains 16 residues.

V is TRBV5-1 and J is TRBJ1-6; 9 positions agree with TRBD1. The J segment lost 10 bases and the V segment lost 2 bases, leaving 7 bases of the junction unmatched. Germline values: CDR1 SGHRS, CDR2 YFSETQ. The CDR3 runs 15 residues. The CDR3 DNA reads TGCGCCAGCAGCTTATTACAGGGGGCCGGATCACCCCTCCACTTT. Residues: CASSLLQGAGSPLHF.

This sequence joins TRBV7-9 and TRBJ1-3; no clear D gene. From germline, CDR1 is SEHNR and CDR2 FQNEAQ (reference sequence). The CDR3 has 15 residues. V gave up 1 base and J gave up 2 bases, with 9 bases separating them. As DNA, the CDR3 is TGTGCCAGCAGCTTAGTCGCGACTGCTGGAAACACCATATATTTT. It encodes CASSLVATAGNTIYF. The full variable domain, completed using reference TRBV7-9 and TRBJ1-3, is DTGVSQNPRHKITKRGQNVTFRCDPISEHNRLYWYRQTLGQGPEFLTYFQNEAQLEKSRLLSDRFSAERPKGSFSTLEIQRTEQGDSAMYLCASSLVATAGNTIYFGEGSWLTVV.

The chain employs TRBV2 and TRBJ2-2; the D is unclear. The germline V gene encodes CDR1 SNHLY and CDR2 FYNNEI. Between the trimmed V and J ends, which lost 8 bases and 7 bases, there was a span of 11 bases. The CDR3 consists of 12 residues. CDR3 sequence reads: CASAAGIGELFF. In DNA, the CDR3 is TGTGCCAGCGCGGCCGGAATCGGGGAGCTGTTTTTT. Combining the CDR3 with reference TRBV2 and TRBJ2-2 gives the whole variable domain EPEVTQTPSHQVTQMGQEVILRCVPISNHLYFYWYRQILGQKVEFLVSFYNNEISEKSEIFDDQFSVERPDGSNFTLKIRSTKLEDSAMYFCASAAGIGELFFGEGSRLTVL.

This chain joins TRBV9 and TRBJ2-7; 8 positions agree with TRBD1. V shed 0 bases, J shed 1 base, and the junction held 3 bases outside the gene matches. Germline-derived CDR1 and CDR2 are SGDLS and YYNGEE. The CDR3 totals 15 residues. In nucleotides, the CDR3 is TGTGCCAGCAGCGTAGGGACAGGGCAATCCTACGAGCAGTACTTC. Its translation: CASSVGTGQSYEQYF.

This clone was observed a handful of times. CDR3 region: CASSLGQGYQPQHF. The CDR3 nucleotides read TGTGCCAGCAGCTTGGGCCAGGGCTATCAGCCCCAGCATTTT. The chain recombines TRBV5-6 with TRBJ1-5; tentative D call: TRBD1 (5 bases). This CDR3 spans 14 amino acids. Germline loops: CDR1 SGHDT, CDR2 YYEEEE. Trimming shortened V by 0 bases and J by 5 bases, and 9 bases separated the two germline ends.

The chain carries TRBV28 and TRBJ2-5, with D tentatively TRBD1 (6 bases). Trimming pared 5 bases from V and 0 bases from J, leaving 16 bases between. The length of the CDR3 is 16 residues. The germline V gene encodes CDR1 MDHEN and CDR2 SYDVKM. For the CDR3, the DNA is TGTGCCAGCAGTCTTCAGGGGAATGGGTACCAAGAGACCCAGTACTTC. As protein: CASSLQGNGYQETQYF.

This clone was detected a few times. This sequence joins TRBV7-9 and TRBJ2-1, with 7 positions matching TRBD2. The CDR3 is 17 residues long. Germline trimming cut 6 bases from V and 0 bases from J; bases unmatched to any gene: 11. The germline CDR1 and CDR2 sequences are SEHNR and FQNEAQ (reference sequence). In DNA form, the CDR3 reads TGTGCCAGCAGACCAAATCTGGGGGGGAGCTCCTACAATGAGCAGTTCTTC. Amino acids: CASRPNLGGSSYNEQFF.

The sample holds one count of this clone. The chain employs TRBV5-4 and TRBJ2-1; D might be TRBD2 (6 bases). The CDR3 sequence is 11 residues long. Germline-derived CDR1 and CDR2 are SGHNT and YYREEE (reference sequence). V was pared by 2 bases and J by 10 bases, with 7 bases between. The CDR3 nucleotides are TGTGCCAGCAGCTTTGGGAGGGAGCAGTTCTTC. It yields the protein CASSFGREQFF.

The chain couples TRBV6-5 to TRBJ2-5; a possible D gene is TRBD1 (5 bases). V lost 6 bases, J lost 11 bases, and 16 bases lay in between. The CDR3 loop spans 12 amino acids. Germline V CDR1 and CDR2: MNHEY, SVGAGI. The chain's CDR3 is CASRTGFYAQYF. The CDR3 nucleotides are TGTGCCAGCAGAACAGGATTCTACGCGCAGTACTTC.

The gene calls are TRBV6-1 and TRBJ2-6; 7 nucleotides agree with TRBD1. V gave up 4 bases and J gave up 0 bases; unmatched junction bases: 3. Germline CDR1 is MNHNS and CDR2 is SASEGT. This CDR3 contains 16 residues. CDR3 nucleotides: TGTGCCAGCAGTGTTTACAGGGGCTCTGGGGCCAACGTCCTGACTTTC. This gives the protein CASSVYRGSGANVLTF.